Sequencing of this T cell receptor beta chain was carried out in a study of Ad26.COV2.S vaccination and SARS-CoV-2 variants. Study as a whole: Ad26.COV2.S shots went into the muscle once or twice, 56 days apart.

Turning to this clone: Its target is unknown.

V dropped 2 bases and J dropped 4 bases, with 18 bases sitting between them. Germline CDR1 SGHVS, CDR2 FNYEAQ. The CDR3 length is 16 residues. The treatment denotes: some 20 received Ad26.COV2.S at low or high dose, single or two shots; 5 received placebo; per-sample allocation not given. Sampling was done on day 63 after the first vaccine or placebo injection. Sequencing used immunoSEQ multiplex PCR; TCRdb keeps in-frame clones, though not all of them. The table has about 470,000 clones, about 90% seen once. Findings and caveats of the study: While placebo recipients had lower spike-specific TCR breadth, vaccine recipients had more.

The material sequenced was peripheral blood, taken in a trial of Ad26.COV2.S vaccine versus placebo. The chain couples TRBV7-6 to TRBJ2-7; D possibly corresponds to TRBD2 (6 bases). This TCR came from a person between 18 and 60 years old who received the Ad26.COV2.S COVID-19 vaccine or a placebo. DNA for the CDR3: TGTGCCAGCAGCTTATCCCATCGGAGGGGTCAATACGAGCAGTACTTC. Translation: CASSLSHRRGQYEQYF.